These 32 T cell receptor beta chains were all obtained from the same sample, sequenced in a study of cytomegalovirus exposure and HLA in healthy donors. Using immunoSEQ multiplex PCR, the repertoire was profiled, and TCRdb retains in-frame clones only, with some absent. The data contain about 100,000 clones, approximately 85% of them singletons. The sample comprised PBMCs. The receptors were gathered from a woman between 18 and 29 years old in good health and CMV-seronegative.

This sequence joins TRBV6-1 and TRBJ2-7; 9 nucleotides agree with TRBD1. V lost 10 bases to trimming and J lost 6 bases; unmatched junction nucleotides: 7. The germline CDR1 and CDR2 sequences are MNHNS and SASEGT. There are 12 residues in the CDR3. The CDR3 spells CATRDRDAEQYF. CDR3 nucleotide sequence: TGTGCCACCCGGGACAGGGATGCCGAGCAGTACTTC.

This clone has a single count. The chain employs TRBV6-4 and TRBJ2-1; D is uncertain. This CDR3 is 17 amino acids long. The germline V and J ends were trimmed by 0 bases and 6 bases, with 18 bases remaining between them. Per the germline V gene, CDR1 is MRHNA and CDR2 is SNTAGT. CDR3 sequence reads: CASSDSNVGRRLNEQFF. CDR3 nucleotides: TGTGCCAGCAGTGACTCTAATGTCGGAAGAAGACTCAATGAGCAGTTCTTC.

This clone was picked up a small number of times. Other DNA sequences from this sample encode an identical CDR3 as well. The V and J genes are TRBV28 and TRBJ1-5, with D maybe TRBD1 (6 bases). This CDR3 has 13 residues. CDR1 is MDHEN and CDR2 is SYDVKM in the germline V gene. V was shortened by 5 bases and J by 4 bases, with 9 bases between the two germline ends. For the CDR3, the DNA is TGTGCCAGCAGTCGGACAGTAAATCAGCCCCAGCATTTT. It specifies CASSRTVNQPQHF.

This clone was observed a few times. The chain employs TRBV25-1 and TRBJ1-5; no clear D gene. This CDR3 has 13 amino acids. The germline V gene encodes CDR1 MGHDK and CDR2 SYGVNS. Between the trimmed V and J ends, which lost 2 bases and 4 bases, there was a span of 6 bases. The CDR3 is CASSETGNQPQHF. In DNA form, the CDR3 reads TGTGCCAGCAGTGAAACGGGGAATCAGCCCCAGCATTTT.

This clone has only a few counts. The V call is TRBV14, the J call TRBJ2-3, with a weak D call TRBD1 (6 bases). Between the trimmed V and J ends, which lost 0 bases and 6 bases, there was a span of 28 bases. This CDR3 region has 20 residues. Germline-derived CDR1 and CDR2 are SGHDN and FVKESK. CDR3 nucleotides: TGTGCCAGCAGCCAAGATATAAGGGGGACACCGAACGGGCGTGCGGATACGCAGTATTTT. As protein: CASSQDIRGTPNGRADTQYF.

J is TRBJ1-2 and V is TRBV7-9; 7 nucleotides agree with TRBD1. The junction had 4 bases not matched to a gene; V was cut back by 3 bases and J by 0 bases. Germline V CDR1 and CDR2: SEHNR, FQNEAQ (reference sequence). CDR3 length: 15 amino acids. This CDR3 is CASSLWDRANYGYTF. In nucleotides, the CDR3 is TGTGCCAGCAGCTTGTGGGACAGAGCTAACTATGGCTACACCTTC. The entire variable domain, with the rest obtained from reference TRBV7-9 and TRBJ1-2, is as follows: DTGVSQNPRHKITKRGQNVTFRCDPISEHNRLYWYRQTLGQGPEFLTYFQNEAQLEKSRLLSDRFSAERPKGSFSTLEIQRTEQGDSAMYLCASSLWDRANYGYTFGSGTRLTVV.

J is TRBJ2-3 and V is TRBV6-4; D may be TRBD2 (5 bases). V lost 5 bases to trimming and J lost 0 bases, with 12 bases between them. The CDR3 covers 15 residues. Germline assignment: CDR1 MRHNA and CDR2 SNTAGT. The CDR3 sequence is CASSSGSLSTDTQYF. In nucleotides, the CDR3 is TGTGCCAGCAGTTCGGGGAGTCTTAGCACAGATACGCAGTATTTT.

V usage is TRBV7-3 and J usage is TRBJ2-7; 7 nucleotides agree with TRBD2. There are 14 residues in the CDR3. Germline V lookup: CDR1 SGHTA, CDR2 FQGTGA. V lost 3 bases, J lost 2 bases, and 4 bases stayed unmatched. The CDR3 here is CASSLGGGTYEQYF. The CDR3 nucleotides are TGTGCCAGCAGCTTGGGGGGGGGTACCTACGAGCAGTACTTC.

The chain links TRBV2 to TRBJ1-5; 8 nucleotides agree with TRBD1. The CDR3 extends over 14 amino acids. Germline lookup yields CDR1 SNHLY and CDR2 FYNNEI. V dropped 1 base and J dropped 7; count of bases not matched to a gene: 3. In DNA, the CDR3 is TGTGCCAGCAGTGAAGGGCAGGGGGCCCAGCCCCAGCATTTT. Translation: CASSEGQGAQPQHF.

CDR3 DNA sequence: TGTGCCAGCAGCGACAACTCTTTTGGCTACACCTTC. This translates into CASSDNSFGYTF. J is TRBJ1-2 and V is TRBV27; D remains ambiguous. The CDR3 is made up of 12 amino acids. Trimming removed 6 bases from V and 7 bases from J, with 12 bases in between. Germline values: CDR1 MNHEY, CDR2 SMNVEV (reference sequence).

V gene TRBV6-6 combines with J gene TRBJ1-1; possible D gene TRBD1, 5 bases. The CDR3 length is 13 residues. Trimming left V 5 bases short and J 11 bases short, with 18 bases between. Germline V CDR1 and CDR2: MNHNY, SVGAGI (reference sequence). CDR3 coding DNA: TGTGCCAGCAGTACGGACAAAACTAGCCTGGCTTTCTTT. Protein sequence: CASSTDKTSLAFF.

V usage is TRBV25-1 and J usage is TRBJ1-1; TRBD1 might be the D (5 bases). From germline, CDR1 is MGHDK and CDR2 SYGVNS. This CDR3 is 17 amino acids long. The V end was cut by 2 bases, the J end by 3 bases, with 19 bases between. CDR3 sequence reads: CASSERNLPWGDTEAFF. CDR3 in DNA: TGTGCCAGCAGTGAACGAAATCTCCCCTGGGGGGACACTGAAGCTTTCTTT.

This chain connects TRBV2 to TRBJ1-6, with 8 bases identical to TRBD1. The CDR3 totals 15 residues. Germline loops: CDR1 SNHLY, CDR2 FYNNEI. With V trimmed by 6 bases and J by 5 bases, 6 bases remained unmatched. CDR3 coding DNA: TGTGCCAGCAGGAAGGTGGGACAGGATAATTCACCCCTCCACTTT. Translating gives CASRKVGQDNSPLHF.

The chain recombines TRBV20-1 with TRBJ2-7; D is possibly TRBD2 (5 bases). Trimming left V 4 bases short and J 8 bases short, with 12 bases between. The germline gives CDR1 DFQATT, CDR2 SNEGSKA (reference sequence). The length of the CDR3 is 11 residues. The DNA for the CDR3 is TGCAGTGCTACCACTAGTTACCAGCAGTACTTC. Its translation is CSATTSYQQYF.

The rearrangement uses TRBV6-5 and TRBJ2-7, with D possibly TRBD2 on 5 matching bases. V was trimmed by 2 bases and J by 0 bases, leaving 8 bases between them. The CDR3 spans 14 residues. Germline values: CDR1 MNHEY, CDR2 SVGAGI. CDR3 amino acids: CASSYVGVSYEQYF. The DNA of the CDR3 is TGTGCCAGCAGTTACGTCGGGGTCTCCTACGAGCAGTACTTC.

This rearrangement joins TRBV12-5 to TRBJ1-4; D call uncertain. The CDR3 is 15 residues long. Germline V gene data show CDR1 as LGHNT and CDR2 as FRNRAP. The V and J ends lost 1 base and 0 bases respectively, with 6 bases between them. CDR3 nucleotides: TGTGCTAGTGGTTTGGGGCAGGCAACTAATGAAAAACTGTTTTTT. It yields the protein CASGLGQATNEKLFF.

This clone was picked up one time. The V and J genes are TRBV19 and TRBJ1-5; a weak D match, TRBD1 (5 bases). Germline CDR1 and CDR2: LNHDA and SQIVND (reference sequence). The CDR3 runs 16 residues. Trimming pared 2 bases from V and 11 bases from J, leaving 22 bases between. CDR3 sequence reads: CASSIYGAGTSWTQHF. In DNA, the CDR3 is TGTGCCAGTAGTATATATGGAGCAGGGACTAGCTGGACCCAGCATTTT.

The chain has TRBV6-5 and TRBJ1-6, with a tentative D call TRBD1 (6 bases). The CDR3 spans 13 residues. Germline V gene data show CDR1 as MNHEY and CDR2 as SVGAGI. The V end lost 5 bases, the J end lost 9 bases, and 11 bases lay between the germline ends. CDR3 nucleotides: TGTGCCAGCAGTCAGGGGCCTGTTTCACCCCTCCACTTT. This gives the protein CASSQGPVSPLHF.

To note about this clone: At one boundary the junction diverges from the germline segment, which might be a read error. The CDR3 protein is CASSEGASGGGYEQYF. CDR3 in DNA: TGTGCCAGCAGCGAAGGGGCTAGCGGGGGGGGATACGAGCAGTACTTC. V gene TRBV2 combines with J gene TRBJ2-7, with 12 nucleotides matching TRBD2. The germline gives CDR1 SNHLY, CDR2 FYNNEI. This CDR3 spans 16 amino acids.

The CDR3 loop reads CASRAQGETGELFF. Here the CDR3 DNA reads TGTGCCAGCAGGGCGCAGGGCGAAACCGGGGAGCTGTTTTTT. V is TRBV6-5 and J is TRBJ2-2; weak D call: TRBD1 (5 bases). Trimming took 6 bases from V and 5 from J, leaving 13 bases between them. Germline CDR1 and CDR2: MNHEY and SVGAGI. CDR3 length: 14 residues.

This chain links TRBV19 with TRBJ1-1; TRBD1 is a possible D gene (5 bases). Trimming removed 6 bases at V and 7 bases at J, with 6 bases between. The germline V gene has CDR1 LNHDA and CDR2 SQIVND (reference sequence). The CDR3 runs to 10 residues. The CDR3: CASRDIEAFF. CDR3 nucleotide sequence: TGTGCCAGTAGGGACATTGAAGCTTTCTTT.

V is TRBV14 and J is TRBJ2-7; TRBD1 is a possible D gene (5 bases). The length of the CDR3 is 15 residues. The germline CDR1 and CDR2 sequences are SGHDN and FVKESK. V lost 5 bases and J lost 0, with 14 bases in between. The CDR3 bases are TGTGCCAGCAGCTTCACTGACAGTAACTCCTACGAGCAGTACTTC. Residues: CASSFTDSNSYEQYF.

The chain has TRBV2 and TRBJ2-1, with TRBD2 matching 12 bases. The CDR3 is 15 amino acids. Germline CDR1 reads SNHLY; CDR2 reads FYNNEI. Losses at the gene ends were 7 bases for V and 8 bases for J; bases not matched to a gene: 9. The CDR3 DNA is TGTGCCAGCAAACGACTAGCGGGGGAGGGCCATGAGCAGTTCTTC. It specifies CASKRLAGEGHEQFF.

The J gene is TRBJ2-3, the V gene TRBV27, with 7 bases lining up with TRBD1. Germline assignment: CDR1 MNHEY and CDR2 SMNVEV (reference sequence). V lost 6 bases to trimming and J lost 3 bases; unmatched junction nucleotides: 9. The CDR3 length is 15 residues. The CDR3 spells CASSPRGRGTDTQYF. In nucleotides, the CDR3 is TGTGCCAGCAGCCCCCGAGGCAGGGGGACAGATACGCAGTATTTT.

The CDR3 loop reads CASSGNQGAANEKLFF. The DNA of the CDR3 is TGCGCCAGCAGCGGTAACCAGGGGGCCGCTAATGAAAAACTGTTTTTT. The rearrangement joins TRBV5-1 to TRBJ1-4; 8 bases map to TRBD1. V was clipped by 4 bases and J by 3 bases; unmatched bases: 8. There are 16 residues in the CDR3. The V gene's germline CDR1 is SGHRS and CDR2 YFSETQ.

Written as DNA, the CDR3 is TGTGCCAGCTCACCAAAGACTAGCGGTACGCAGTATTTT. As protein: CASSPKTSGTQYF. This rearrangement joins TRBV18 to TRBJ2-3; 9 bases line up with TRBD2. The germline V gene has CDR1 KGHSH and CDR2 LQKENI. CDR3 length equals 13 residues. V trimming: 2 bases; J trimming: 8 bases; junction bases outside the gene matches: 2. Filled out from reference TRBV18 and TRBJ2-3, the complete variable domain reads NAGVMQNPRHLVRRRGQEARLRCSPMKGHSHVYWYRQLPEEGLKFMVYLQKENIIDESGMPKERFSAEFPKEGPSILRIQQVVRGDSAAYFCASSPKTSGTQYFGPGTRLTVL.

The rearrangement links TRBV6-1 to TRBJ1-5; no reliable D call. V lost 6 bases to trimming and J lost 0 bases, with 12 bases between them. Germline V gene sequence: CDR1 MNHNS, CDR2 SASEGT. The CDR3 length is 15 residues. The CDR3 is CASRAGVNSNQPQHF. The CDR3, as DNA: TGTGCCAGCAGAGCCGGGGTAAATAGCAATCAGCCCCAGCATTTT.

The genes are TRBV2 and TRBJ1-6, with D hard to call. CDR1 and CDR2 (germline): SNHLY, FYNNEI. This CDR3 comprises 16 residues. V shed 2 bases and J shed 0 bases, with 8 bases lying between them. CDR3 residues: CASSESQSSYNSPLHF. The CDR3 coding sequence is TGTGCCAGCAGTGAATCACAGAGCTCCTATAATTCACCCCTCCACTTT.

This clone is a singleton in its sample. V usage is TRBV28 and J usage is TRBJ2-7; 9 bases are shared with TRBD1. Germline values: CDR1 MDHEN, CDR2 SYDVKM. CDR3 length equals 15 residues. V dropped 7 bases and J dropped 1; count of bases not matched to a gene: 8. The CDR3 sequence is CASTESGTGSYEQYF. The DNA of the CDR3 is TGTGCCAGCACCGAATCCGGGACAGGGTCCTACGAGCAGTACTTC.

The chain employs TRBV7-8 and TRBJ1-2, with 10 nucleotides matching TRBD1. The CDR3 has 16 residues. V was clipped by 8 bases and J by 5 bases; unmatched bases: 14. CDR1 and CDR2 from the germline V gene are SGHVS and FQNEAQ. CDR3 amino acids: CASGPRTGGIGYGYTF. CDR3 sequence (DNA): TGTGCCAGCGGACCCCGGACAGGGGGAATAGGGTATGGCTACACCTTC.

CDR3 coding DNA: TGTGCCAGCGGGACAGGACCTGGAAACACCATATATTTT. The encoded protein is CASGTGPGNTIYF. The chain uses TRBV14 and TRBJ1-3; TRBD1 agrees at 8 bases. Germline CDR1 SGHDN, CDR2 FVKESK. This CDR3 has 13 amino acids. Trimming took 8 bases from V and 2 from J; bases not matched to a gene: 2. Based on the CDR3 plus reference TRBV14 and TRBJ1-3, the full variable domain is EAGVTQFPSHSVIEKGQTVTLRCDPISGHDNLYWYRRVMGKEIKFLLHFVKESKQDESGMPNNRFLAERTGGTYSTLKVQPAELEDSGVYFCASGTGPGNTIYFGEGSWLTVV.

The rearrangement joins TRBV19 to TRBJ1-1; 7 bases are shared with TRBD1. This CDR3 spans 14 amino acids. Germline CDR1 is LNHDA and CDR2 is SQIVND (reference sequence). Unmatched junction bases numbered 2, after V lost 1 base and J lost 3 bases. Here the CDR3 reads CASSIGQGYTEAFF. For the CDR3, the DNA is TGTGCCAGTAGTATAGGACAGGGATACACTGAAGCTTTCTTT.